This entry lists 25 T cell receptor beta chains sequenced from one sample in a study of blood T cells in healthy people across ages. A second PCR of 7 to 11 cycles used a sample-barcoded 5' primer and a J-beta primer mix. TCRdb passed the 5' RACE reads through MiXCR, listing each CDR3 protein once. The sample shows approximately 810,000 distinct CDR3 sequences, 25% to 35% of them seen only once. Material: blood. Receptors were obtained from an elderly woman in good health.

As regards this clonotype: This may arise from a read error, as a much more abundant clone is one base away. This chain joins TRBV27 and TRBJ2-6; 9 bases are shared with TRBD1. Germline V gene lookup returns CDR1 MNHEY and CDR2 SMNVEV (reference sequence). CDR3 length: 16 residues. CDR3 coding DNA: TGTGTCAGTAGGAGGACAGGGGCCCCTGGGGCCAACGTCCTGACTTTC. Residues: CVSRRTGAPGANVLTF. The whole variable domain, remainder taken from reference TRBV27 and TRBJ2-6, is EAQVTQNPRYLITVTGKKLTVTCSQNMNHEYMSWYRQDPGLGLRQIYYSMNVEVTDKGDVPEGYKVSRKEKRNFPLILESPSPNQTSLYFCVSRRTGAPGANVLTFGAGSRLTVL.

This clonotype was seen repeatedly, ten times or more. The V call is TRBV4-2, the J call TRBJ1-2, with unresolved D. V dropped 0 bases and J dropped 4 bases, with 9 bases sitting between them. This CDR3 is 14 amino acids long. Germline-derived CDR1 and CDR2 are LGHNA and YNFKEQ. The CDR3 nucleotides are TGTGCCAGCAGCCAAGACGGGCTGGTCTATGGCTACACCTTC. Encoded protein: CASSQDGLVYGYTF.

This chain uses TRBV6-2 or TRBV6-3 with TRBJ1-6; 8 bases line up with TRBD1. Germline V lookup: CDR1 MNHEY, CDR2 SVGEGT. The CDR3 covers 14 residues. J lost 9 bases, V lost 5 bases, and 6 bases had no gene match. CDR3 nucleotides: TGTGCCAGCAGTCGACAGGGGTTGCGTTCACCCCTCCACTTT. This translates into CASSRQGLRSPLHF.

This clonotype was counted only a few times. The rearrangement joins TRBV5-5 to TRBJ1-6; weak D call: TRBD1 (5 bases). The CDR3 has 14 residues. Per germline, CDR1 SGHKS and CDR2 YYEKEE (reference sequence). The germline V and J ends were trimmed by 0 bases and 11 bases, with 12 bases remaining between them. CDR3 coding DNA: TGTGCCAGCAGCTTGGCCAACCGGGGGACACCCCTCCACTTT. This sequence encodes CASSLANRGTPLHF.

This clonotype showed up many times. Here the CDR3 DNA reads TGTGCCACCAGTGATTCGGGAGGGCAGGCAGGGATGTATGAGCAGTTCTTC. Its protein product is CATSDSGGQAGMYEQFF. The chain has TRBV24-1 and TRBJ2-1, with TRBD2 identical over 8 bases. The CDR3 runs to 17 residues. V gave up 2 bases and J gave up 8 bases; unmatched junction bases: 13. CDR1 and CDR2 from the germline V gene are KGHDR and SFDVKD.

Concerning this clonotype: This sequence may be a read error, since a much larger clone differs from it by one base. This chain uses TRBV5-6 with TRBJ2-1, with D possibly matching TRBD2 (6 bases). The CDR3 is 13 residues long. CDR1 is SGHDT, CDR2 YYEEEE, per germline. Trimming removed 1 base from V and 13 bases from J, with 15 bases in between. CDR3 sequence: CASSLRDWETQFF. CDR3 bases: TGTGCCAGCAGCTTGAGGGACTGGGAGACCCAGTTCTTC.

This clonotype has ten or more counts. The V and J genes are TRBV12-3 or TRBV12-4 and TRBJ2-3, with D perhaps matching TRBD1 (6 bases). The germline V and J ends were trimmed by 3 bases and 1 base, with 14 bases remaining between them. CDR3 length equals 16 residues. CDR3 amino acids: CASSFQGFSGTDTQYF. CDR3 nucleotides: TGTGCCAGCAGTTTCCAGGGGTTCTCAGGCACAGATACGCAGTATTTT.

CDR3 sequence reads: CASRAGGTEAFF. The CDR3 bases are TGTGCCAGTCGTGCGGGAGGCACTGAAGCTTTCTTT. V usage is TRBV28 and J usage is TRBJ1-1; D is unresolved. The CDR3 loop spans 12 amino acids. With 9 bases removed from V and 4 bases from J, the gap between germline ends came to 12 bases. Per the germline V gene, CDR1 is MDHEN and CDR2 is SYDVKM.

This clonotype has only a few counts. The CDR3, as DNA: TGCGCCAGCAGCATCGATTCCCGGGACAGGGTCCCCTCCTATAATTCACCCCTCCACTTT. It codes for CASSIDSRDRVPSYNSPLHF. The chain combines TRBV5-1 with TRBJ1-6; 9 positions agree with TRBD1. The ends lost 4 bases at V and 0 bases at J; junction bases unmatched: 14. The CDR3 has 20 residues. Germline values: CDR1 SGHRS, CDR2 YFSETQ.

A few counts support this clonotype. A much larger clone sits a single nucleotide away, making a read error possible. The chain joins TRBV7-2 to TRBJ2-7; D call uncertain. In germline, CDR1 is SGHTA, CDR2 FQGNSA. Trimming left V 1 base short and J 10 bases short, with 14 bases between. The CDR3 is made up of 13 amino acids. CDR3 nucleotides: TGTGCCAGCAGCTTAGGATTTGGAGAGGCCCAGTACTTC. It codes for CASSLGFGEAQYF.

This clonotype turned up a few times. The chain employs TRBV6-5 and TRBJ2-1; 11 positions agree with TRBD2. The CDR3 extends over 18 amino acids. V lost 0 bases to trimming and J lost 7 bases; unmatched junction nucleotides: 11. Per germline, CDR1 MNHEY and CDR2 SVGAGI. The CDR3 reads CASSYSKDPGLAVNEQFF. The CDR3 DNA reads TGTGCCAGCAGTTACTCGAAGGACCCGGGACTAGCGGTGAATGAGCAGTTCTTC.

This clonotype has a count of ten or more. This chain links TRBV7-9 with TRBJ2-1, with TRBD2 matching over 7 bases. J was trimmed by 9 bases and V by 5 bases; bases with no gene match: 13. The germline CDR1 and CDR2 sequences are SEHNR and FQNEAQ (reference sequence). The CDR3 totals 15 residues. This chain's CDR3 is CASSLGSGALGEQFF. In DNA form, the CDR3 reads TGTGCCAGCAGCCTCGGGAGCGGGGCTTTAGGTGAGCAGTTCTTC.

Concerning this clonotype: A much larger clonotype is one base distant, so this may be a read error. This chain links TRBV12-3 or TRBV12-4 with TRBJ2-3; TRBD2 is a possible D gene (5 bases). The length of the CDR3 is 15 residues. CDR3: CASSFARASTDAQYF. CDR3 DNA: TGTGCCAGCAGTTTTGCGCGGGCTAGCACAGATGCGCAGTATTTT.

The chain has TRBV20-1 and TRBJ2-1; 11 bases match TRBD2. The better agreement between TRBJ2-7 and the DNA end casts doubt on the J call. CDR3 size: 14 residues. Germline CDR1 reads DFQATT; CDR2 reads SNEGSKA (reference sequence). In DNA, the CDR3 is TGCAGTGCTCGGAGACTAGCGGGGTACAATGAGCAGTACTTC. Protein: CSARRLAGYNEQYF.

The chain uses TRBV11-2 and TRBJ2-5; TRBD1 matches 7 bases. The DNA end is more similar to TRBJ2-7, so the J call may be wrong. This CDR3 has 14 amino acids. Germline assignment: CDR1 SGHAT and CDR2 FQNNGV. The CDR3 DNA reads as TGTGCCAGCAGCCCTGACAGGGTGAGGGCCGAGCAGTACTTC. Its protein is CASSPDRVRAEQYF.

This clonotype appeared many times. V gene TRBV6-2 or TRBV6-3 combines with J gene TRBJ2-3, with 14 nucleotides matching TRBD2. In germline, CDR1 is MNHEY, CDR2 SVGEGT. This CDR3 is built from 16 residues. J gave up 7 bases and V 2 bases, and 5 bases lay outside the gene matches. CDR3 region: CASSYQTSGGAYTQYF. The DNA of the CDR3 is TGTGCCAGCAGTTACCAGACTAGCGGGGGGGCATATACGCAGTATTTT.

A note on this clonotype: This may be a read error, as it is one base from a much larger clone. This rearrangement joins TRBV30 to TRBJ2-1, with D unresolved. The end of the DNA fits TRBJ2-7 better, so the J call may be wrong. CDR3 size: 13 residues. CDR1 GTSNPN and CDR2 SVGIG come from the germline V gene (reference sequence). Here the CDR3 reads CAWSFGQYNEQYF. The CDR3 nucleotides read TGTGCCTGGAGTTTCGGCCAGTACAATGAGCAGTACTTC.

A few counts support this clonotype. This chain uses TRBV28 with TRBJ2-5, with 13 bases aligning to TRBD2. The trim removed 6 bases at V and 11 bases at J, leaving 12 bases unmatched. The CDR3 covers 15 residues. CDR1 and CDR2 from the germline V gene are MDHEN and SYDVKM. The CDR3 loop is CASSLTSGGRNEQYF. The CDR3 nucleotides read TGTGCCAGCAGCCTGACTAGCGGGGGGAGGAATGAGCAGTACTTC.

This clonotype was observed a handful of times. V is TRBV19 and J is TRBJ2-7, with D perhaps matching TRBD2 (5 bases). Trimming cost V 3 bases and J 1 base, with 13 bases left between them. From germline, CDR1 is LNHDA and CDR2 SQIVND (reference sequence). There are 15 residues in the CDR3. The CDR3, as DNA: TGTGCCAGTAGTATCGGTTCCGGGGAATCCTACGAGCAGTACTTC. It yields the protein CASSIGSGESYEQYF.

The V call is TRBV5-6, the J call TRBJ1-5, with D tentatively TRBD1 (5 bases). Germline V CDR1 and CDR2: SGHDT, YYEEEE. Trimming shortened V by 1 base and J by 6 bases, and 14 bases separated the two germline ends. The CDR3 has 15 amino acids. CDR3 amino acids: CASSLRGSGPQPQHF. The DNA for the CDR3 is TGTGCCAGCAGCTTGAGGGGATCGGGCCCTCAGCCCCAGCATTTT.

This clonotype was observed at least ten times. This chain joins TRBV6-5 and TRBJ2-4; 8 bases agree with TRBD1. CDR1 is MNHEY and CDR2 is SVGAGI in the germline V gene. This CDR3 contains 15 residues. The junction had 10 bases not matched to a gene; V was cut back by 5 bases and J by 7 bases. In DNA, the CDR3 is TGTGCCAGCAGTCCGGACAGGGTGGGCTATAACATTCAGTACTTC. Amino acid sequence: CASSPDRVGYNIQYF.

This clonotype was counted at least ten times. This chain uses TRBV4-3 with TRBJ2-1; TRBD2 is a possible D gene (6 bases). CDR3 size: 15 residues. Germline-derived CDR1 and CDR2 are LGHNA and YSLEER. Trimming took off 0 bases at V and 7 bases at J, with 13 bases between the two ends. For the CDR3, the DNA is TGCGCCAGCAGCCAAGATATTCTAGCGCTGAATGAGCAGTTCTTC. Translating gives CASSQDILALNEQFF.

V and J are TRBV20-1 and TRBJ2-1, with a weak D call TRBD2 (5 bases). With 2 bases removed from V and 4 bases from J, the gap between germline ends came to 12 bases. The length of the CDR3 is 14 residues. Germline CDR1 DFQATT, CDR2 SNEGSKA (reference sequence). The CDR3, as DNA: TGCAGTGCTAGACTAGCTTTGGGTTACAATGAGCAGTTCTTC. It encodes CSARLALGYNEQFF.

This clonotype was counted only a few times. The rearrangement links TRBV12-3 or TRBV12-4 to TRBJ2-2; D is unclear. V shed 8 bases and J shed 0 bases, with 16 bases lying between them. This CDR3 contains 16 residues. The CDR3 is CASSPLSAANTGELFF. As DNA, the CDR3 is TGTGCCAGCTCCCCCTTGTCGGCTGCGAACACCGGGGAGCTGTTTTTT.

At least ten counts were recorded for this clonotype. This sequence joins TRBV27 and TRBJ2-5; D might be TRBD1 or TRBD2, each matching 6 bases. Germline-derived CDR1 and CDR2 are MNHEY and SMNVEV (reference sequence). This CDR3 spans 13 amino acids. V was clipped by 4 bases and J by 6 bases, with 12 bases between them. This CDR3 reads CASSSQGGQTQYF. The CDR3 nucleotides read TGTGCCAGCAGTTCACAGGGAGGACAGACCCAGTACTTC.